This T cell receptor (beta chain) derives from a study of identical twins. Only a few counts were recorded for this clonotype. Template switching, a step in the protocol, added a universal primer site, and cDNA carried unique molecular identifiers. From the 5' RACE reads, TCRdb called clonotypes with MiXCR, one entry per CDR3 protein. The data contain 510,000 or so distinct CDR3 sequences, approximately 16% of them seen just once; the ten biggest clones take up roughly 0.4%. The CDR3 runs to 17 residues. V lost 5 bases, J lost 0 bases, and 12 bases stayed unmatched. Germline V CDR1 and CDR2: LNHDA, SQIVND (reference sequence). Separately, the same data were catalogued under a study of yellow fever vaccine responses in identical twins. That study adds: Vaccine T cell responses of twins reportedly seemed partly convergent and partly personalized.

What was sequenced was CD4+ T cells sorted from blood. The rearrangement joins TRBV19 to TRBJ2-7; 8 positions match TRBD2. This sequence originates from a young woman in good health. CDR3 DNA: TGTGCCAGTAGTGGATCCGGGACTAGTACTCGCTCCTACGAGCAGTACTTC. As protein: CASSGSGTSTRSYEQYF.